A single sample gave rise to the 25 T cell receptor beta chains below, sequenced in a study of regulatory T cells in long-lasting Graves disease. Arm-PCR of CDR3 regions and iRepertoire HTBI primers were the basis on which TCR beta libraries were built. One entry per CDR3 protein, called by TCRdb with MiXCR from the multiplex PCR reads. The top ten hold 18% of the sample, which has 620,000 or so distinct CDR3 sequences, less than 20% seen once. This sample's time point: newly diagnosed GD, antithyroid drugs for less than 3 months. The TCR library was prepared using RNA isolated from PBMCs. The sample also formed part of further work on T cells in Graves' hyperthyroidism and ophthalmopathy.

Specimen: peripheral blood mononuclear cells (PBMCs), collected at new diagnosis, from a patient treated with antithyroid drugs. Receptors originate from a woman aged 25 to 39 with Graves disease.

The rearrangement links TRBV13 to TRBJ1-4; D may be TRBD1 (5 bases). CDR3 length equals 16 residues. Trimming cost V 2 bases and J 7 bases, with 17 bases left between them. Germline CDR1 reads PRHDT; CDR2 reads FYEKMQ (reference sequence). The CDR3 coding sequence is TGTGCCAGCAGCTTATTTAAGGGCCAGGGAGGTGAAAAACTGTTTTTT. It encodes CASSLFKGQGGEKLFF.

The rearrangement links TRBV9 to TRBJ2-1, with D perhaps matching TRBD2 (6 bases). Germline V lookup: CDR1 SGDLS, CDR2 YYNGEE. Trimming stripped 4 bases from V and 7 bases from J, with 21 bases between. This CDR3 comprises 16 residues. CDR3 loop: CASSRPGLSGGNEQFF. In DNA, the CDR3 is TGTGCCAGCAGCCGTCCGGGCCTTAGCGGCGGGAATGAGCAGTTCTTC.

This clonotype has ten or more counts. The CDR3 reads CASSPEPTGIYTEAFF. Here the CDR3 DNA reads TGTGCCAGCTCACCAGAACCAACAGGTATATACACTGAAGCTTTCTTT. This chain uses TRBV18 with TRBJ1-1; a weak D match, TRBD1 (5 bases). The CDR3 loop spans 16 amino acids. Trimming pared 2 bases from V and 3 bases from J, leaving 16 bases between. CDR1 is KGHSH and CDR2 is LQKENI in the germline V gene.

The table lists this clonotype with many counts. The rearrangement uses TRBV19 and TRBJ1-5, with 8 bases fitting TRBD1. Germline-derived CDR1 and CDR2 are LNHDA and SQIVND (reference sequence). This CDR3 region has 17 residues. J gave up 0 bases and V 6 bases, and 10 bases lay outside the gene matches. DNA for the CDR3: TGTGCCAGTAGCTTGAGCAGGGGGCCGAATAGCAATCAGCCCCAGCATTTT. It translates to CASSLSRGPNSNQPQHF.

This clonotype has a count of ten or more. This chain links TRBV27 with TRBJ1-1; weak D call: TRBD1 (5 bases). Germline V CDR1 and CDR2: MNHEY, SMNVEV (reference sequence). This CDR3 region has 14 residues. V dropped 5 bases and J dropped 1 base, with 11 bases sitting between them. CDR3 DNA sequence: TGTGCCAGCAGTCCGGGGGGGAGGAACACTGAAGCTTTCTTT. Protein sequence: CASSPGGRNTEAFF.

In this sample, this clonotype turned up many times. V and J are TRBV7-2 and TRBJ1-2; D gene unclear. CDR3 length: 13 residues. Trimming stripped 8 bases from V and 6 bases from J, with 16 bases between. Germline CDR1 reads SGHTA; CDR2 reads FQGNSA. The CDR3 DNA follows: TGTGCCAGCGGACTTTACAAAACGGATGGCTACACCTTC. Its protein product is CASGLYKTDGYTF.

This clonotype was seen at least ten times. The chain uses TRBV7-9 and TRBJ1-5, with unresolved D. Trimming left V 5 bases short and J 0 bases short, with 8 bases between. Germline V gene sequence: CDR1 SEHNR, CDR2 FQNEAQ (reference sequence). The CDR3 contains 14 residues. The CDR3 protein is CASSPAYSNQPQHF. The CDR3 coding sequence is TGTGCCAGCAGCCCGGCCTATAGCAATCAGCCCCAGCATTTT.

This clonotype was picked up many times. This chain uses TRBV7-2 with TRBJ2-3; TRBD2 matches 15 bases. V lost 5 bases, J lost 1 base, and 13 bases stayed unmatched. Germline V CDR1 and CDR2: SGHTA, FQGNSA. The CDR3 has 20 amino acids. CDR3 residues: CASSPLGLAGGPRGTDTQYF. As DNA, the CDR3 is TGTGCCAGCAGCCCACTAGGACTAGCGGGAGGGCCGAGGGGCACAGATACGCAGTATTTT.

On this clonotype itself: A much larger clone sits a single nucleotide away, making a read error possible. CDR3: CACSLVAGGGSDTQYF. The CDR3 DNA reads as TGTGCCTGCAGCTTAGTAGCAGGCGGGGGATCAGATACGCAGTATTTT. The chain uses TRBV7-2 and TRBJ2-3, with TRBD2 matching over 7 bases. The CDR3 loop spans 16 amino acids. CDR1 is SGHTA and CDR2 is FQGNSA in the germline V gene.

As to this clonotype: One junction end disagrees with the germline gene, perhaps due to a read error. The chain uses TRBV7-9 and TRBJ2-3, with D possibly being TRBD1 (5 bases). The better agreement between TRBJ1-1 and the DNA end casts doubt on the J call. The CDR3 length is 13 residues. The germline V gene has CDR1 SEHNR and CDR2 FQNEAQ (reference sequence). The CDR3 loop reads CASSLTGGTGAFF. CDR3 sequence (DNA): TGTGCCAGCAGCTTGACCGGGGGGACTGGAGCTTTCTTT.

The V call is TRBV2, the J call TRBJ2-5; 7 bases fit TRBD1. Germline CDR1 reads SNHLY; CDR2 reads FYNNEI. Trimming at V came to 10 bases and at J to 2 bases, leaving 13 bases not matched to a gene. This CDR3 comprises 15 residues. The DNA of the CDR3 is TGTGCCACCCTGAAACGACAGGGAAGTCAAGAGACCCAGTACTTC. This translates into CATLKRQGSQETQYF.

The chain employs TRBV7-3 and TRBJ1-2, with 12 positions matching TRBD1. The CDR3 length is 18 residues. From germline, CDR1 is SGHTA and CDR2 FQGTGA. The V segment lost 1 base and the J segment 4 bases; nucleotides outside the gene matches: 10. CDR3 coding DNA: TGTGCCAGCAGCTTAATTGGGGGGACAGGGGGCGCTGGCTATGGCTACACCTTC. Translating gives CASSLIGGTGGAGYGYTF.

This clonotype was detected ten times or more. The chain is built from TRBV15 and TRBJ2-1; no clear D gene. Germline V gives CDR1 LNHNV, CDR2 YYDKDF (reference sequence). This CDR3 has 15 residues. Trimming took off 1 base at V and 3 bases at J, with 10 bases between the two ends. CDR3 coding DNA: TGTGCCACCAGCAGAGGGGCAGGCAACTACAATGAGCAGTTCTTC. It is translated as CATSRGAGNYNEQFF. Filled out from reference TRBV15 and TRBJ2-1, the complete variable domain reads DAMVIQNPRYQVTQFGKPVTLSCSQTLNHNVMYWYQQKSSQAPKLLFHYYDKDFNNEADTPDNFQSRRPNTSFCFLDIRSPGLGDTAMYLCATSRGAGNYNEQFFGPGTRLTVL.

This clonotype was seen more than once but under ten times. The chain is built from TRBV7-2 and TRBJ1-2, with 7 bases fitting TRBD1. Germline loops: CDR1 SGHTA, CDR2 FQGNSA. V lost 3 bases to trimming and J lost 4 bases; unmatched junction nucleotides: 8. The CDR3 contains 15 residues. The CDR3 sequence: CASSFSAGGSYGYTF. CDR3 in DNA: TGTGCCAGCAGCTTTAGTGCAGGGGGTTCCTATGGCTACACCTTC. The full variable domain, with the rest looked up from reference TRBV7-2 and TRBJ1-2, is GAGVSQSPSNKVTEKGKDVELRCDPISGHTALYWYRQSLGQGLEFLIYFQGNSAPDKSGLPSDRFSAERTGGSVSTLTIQRTQQEDSAVYLCASSFSAGGSYGYTFGSGTRLTVV.

The chain is built from TRBV7-9 and TRBJ2-2; a weak D match, TRBD1 (5 bases). Between the trimmed V and J ends, which lost 2 bases and 6 bases, there was a span of 16 bases. Germline V gives CDR1 SEHNR, CDR2 FQNEAQ (reference sequence). CDR3 size: 16 residues. For the CDR3, the DNA is TGTGCCAGCAGCTTAACTGGGGCCGCGTCGTCCGGGGAGCTGTTTTTT. Encoded protein: CASSLTGAASSGELFF.

This sequence joins TRBV12-3 or TRBV12-4 and TRBJ2-1; D remains ambiguous. V was cut by 7 bases and J by 10 bases, with 11 bases left in between. The CDR3 is 11 amino acids. The DNA of the CDR3 is TGTGCCAGCAATAGTTTGCGCGAGCAGTTCTTC. As protein: CASNSLREQFF.

This chain links TRBV6-5 with TRBJ2-3, with D possibly being TRBD1 (5 bases). This CDR3 has 15 amino acids. V lost 2 bases and J 6 bases, leaving 15 bases between the germline ends. Germline CDR1 MNHEY, CDR2 SVGAGI. The CDR3 bases are TGTGCCAGCAGTTACGGACGACAGCCCGGGGATACGCAGTATTTT. This codes for CASSYGRQPGDTQYF.

This clonotype was observed many times. The chain uses TRBV28 and TRBJ1-6; D is ambiguous. Germline lookup yields CDR1 MDHEN and CDR2 SYDVKM. This CDR3 is 15 amino acids long. The V end lost 2 bases, the J end lost 7 bases, and 12 bases lay between the germline ends. The CDR3 coding sequence is TGTGCCAGCAGTTTAATGGGGATGGGGAATTCACCCCTCCACTTT. Amino acids: CASSLMGMGNSPLHF.

This clonotype came up many times. The chain uses TRBV6-1 and TRBJ1-2; D is undetermined. V gave up 11 bases and J gave up 1 base, with 14 bases separating them. The germline CDR1 and CDR2 sequences are MNHNS and SASEGT. The CDR3 extends over 13 amino acids. CDR3 amino acids: CAGMELNNYGYTF. The CDR3 DNA is TGTGCCGGAATGGAGCTAAATAACTATGGCTACACCTTC.

This clonotype has only a few counts. DNA of the CDR3: TGTGCCAGCAGCTATGCCGGGACCGCGAACACTGAAGCTTTCTTT. Translated: CASSYAGTANTEAFF. This chain connects TRBV7-2 to TRBJ1-1; D possibly corresponds to TRBD1 (5 bases). Deletions cut 4 bases from V and 1 base from J, with 13 bases between. The germline V gene has CDR1 SGHTA and CDR2 FQGNSA. This CDR3 is built from 15 residues.

In regard to this clonotype: Likely a read error: the CDR3 ends without its conserved phenylalanine or tryptophan. The DNA is omitted, as the CDR3 cannot be located on it reliably, and the CDR3 follows TCRdb's listing. The chain employs TRBV11-2 and TRBJ2-7; TRBD2, the table's D call, was not compared with the DNA. The CDR3 extends over 8 residues, inclusive of both ends. Germline-derived CDR1 and CDR2 are SGHAT and FQNNGV. The CDR3 loop is CASSRGTS.

Points on this clonotype: No conserved phenylalanine or tryptophan ends this CDR3, so it is likely a read error. CDR3: CASSLDGGTGEAFL. The DNA of the CDR3 is TGTGCCAGCAGCTTAGATGGGGGAACGGGTGAAGCTTTCCTT. V gene TRBV7-9 combines with J gene TRBJ1-1; maybe TRBD1 (5 bases). Germline-derived CDR1 and CDR2 are SEHNR and FQNEAQ (reference sequence). Trimming removed 1 base from V and 7 bases from J, with 13 bases in between. This CDR3 is built from 14 residues.

The table lists this clonotype with a few counts. The V and J genes are TRBV20-1 and TRBJ2-5; 10 bases are shared with TRBD2. The V segment lost 2 bases and the J segment 4 bases; nucleotides outside the gene matches: 10. CDR3 length: 16 residues. From germline, CDR1 is DFQATT and CDR2 SNEGSKA (reference sequence). The CDR3 loop reads CSARPSGRATGETQYF. For the CDR3, the DNA is TGCAGTGCTAGACCCAGCGGGAGGGCCACGGGAGAGACCCAGTACTTC.

In its sample, this clonotype was seen many times. The V gene is TRBV27, the J gene TRBJ1-2, with 8 nucleotides matching TRBD1. The CDR3 is 14 residues long. Losses at the gene ends were 3 bases for V and 5 bases for J; bases not matched to a gene: 5. CDR1 MNHEY and CDR2 SMNVEV come from the germline V gene (reference sequence). CDR3 in amino acids: CASSFSGTGYGYTF. The CDR3 DNA reads TGTGCCAGCAGTTTTTCTGGGACAGGATATGGCTACACCTTC.

The V and J genes are TRBV28 and TRBJ1-2; D remains unclear. This CDR3 is built from 12 residues. The V gene's germline CDR1 is MDHEN and CDR2 SYDVKM. Trimming removed 6 bases at V and 3 bases at J, with 8 bases between. DNA for the CDR3: TGTGCCAGCAGCACCAACCACTATGGCTACACCTTC. Its protein is CASSTNHYGYTF.